This T cell receptor beta chain is drawn from a study of T cell responses to AZD1222 COVID-19 vaccine (dated by TCRdb to the early 2020s). In terms of the full investigation: AZD1222 recipients with second doses at about 4 weeks or about 12 weeks were pooled, because spike-specific TCR depth and breadth did not differ between schedules. A total of under 250 trial participants underwent TCR sequencing, of whom about 200 had received two doses of AZD1222 and 26 had received two doses of the MenACWY control vaccine. Trial participants were enrolled into age subgroups of 18-55, 56-69 and 70-plus years, which contained about 150, 27 and 61 TCR-sequenced participants, respectively.

The CDR3 regions of human TCRbeta chains were analyzed by immunosequencing. The paper's processing steps were these. Repertoire TCRs were matched against a reference library of SARS-CoV-2-specific TCRs generated with the MIRA antigen-specificity platform. Breadth was defined as the fraction of unique TCRs that were SARS-CoV-2-associated. Depth was defined as the fraction of total T cells that were SARS-CoV-2-associated. Using the MIRA data, each spike-specific TCR was mapped to the spike region that the TCR reacts to and placed in a CD4 or CD8 class. Log10-transformed breadth and depth values were compared by one-way ANOVA with Sidak's multiple comparisons tests. TCRdb took this table from immuneACCESS and kept in-frame rearrangements with V and J called. Such tables lack part of the clones; where checked against another copy, unresolved V genes explain under half of the gap, and the rest is unexplained. Clonal size and the V and J genes are those of that table, whereas D and trimming came from the DNA. Recorded for this sample are 50,000 to 75,000 clones; roughly three quarters of them occurred a single time. The top ten clonotypes cover roughly 13% of the sample.

As to this clone: It lacks a known antigen. Base qualities were left out, and no much larger clone turns up one base away.

The investigation overall reported the following: No day 14 peak-response samples were available, so repertoires were characterized only after the peak T cell response. Spike-specific TCR breadth and depth rose significantly after two AZD1222 doses compared with day 0 and with MenACWY recipients. The whole spike protein was spanned by vaccine-associated CD4 TCRs, and dominant responses were seen in regions 160-218 and 743-854. The 56-69-year group was small, and its depth increase did not reach significance, likely because of low power. Participants were mostly white British and included more females than males, and it was suggested by the authors that clonal diversity may have been underestimated. Epitopes outside the regions mutated in the B.1.351 and B.1.1.7 variants were reportedly recognized by nearly half of the unique spike-specific TCRs. Only a handful of AZD1222 recipients were SARS-CoV-2 seropositive at baseline, limiting conclusions about previously exposed vaccinees.

The CDR3 goes from the cysteine to the phenylalanine over 13 residues. Only the CDR3 portion is preserved as DNA: 39 bases, with reading frame beginning at the first base. From V the trimming removes 10 bases and from J it removes 4 bases, while the gene matches leave 8 bases of the junction unaccounted for. CDR1 and CDR2 (MNHEY, SMNVEV) derive from the germline V gene (reference sequence). What this sample's time point label stands for: baseline before first vaccination. Samples from vaccinated people were obtained from the UK trials COV001 and COV002, which included a single-blind randomized controlled phase 2/3 trial of AZD1222 (ChAdOx1 nCoV-19) in healthy adults. For TCRbeta chain sequencing, PBMC samples from trial participants were taken at day 0 and at day 28 after the second dose.

The origin of this receptor is an adult in good health. The input for sequencing was peripheral blood, taken on day 0 of AZD1222 vaccination. In this chain, TRBV27 is recombined with TRBJ2-7, and TRBD1 aligns with 9 junction nucleotides. The CDR3 loop reads CATGTGNIYEQYF. The DNA reads as follows: TGTGCCACCGGGACAGGGAATATATACGAGCAGTACTTC.